These 16 T cell receptor beta chains originate from one sample sequenced in a study of blood T cell repertoires in COVID-19. TCRdb's table, derived via immunoSEQ multiplex PCR, lists solely in-frame clones and lacks some. The profile shows under 250,000 clones, around 86% of them singletons. Sequenced input: peripheral blood. All receptors derive from a man aged 80 or over with acute or convalescent COVID-19.

In the case of this clone: A read error may account for a junction end that differs from germline. The chain couples TRBV7-7 to TRBJ2-2, with D tentatively TRBD2 (5 bases). CDR3 length: 14 residues. Looked up from germline, CDR1 is SSHAT and CDR2 is FNYEAQ (reference sequence). CDR3 in DNA: TGTGCTAGCAGCTTGCGACCGGGGACCGGGGAGCTGTTTTTT. Its translation is CASSLRPGTGELFF.

This chain uses TRBV7-6 with TRBJ2-7; possibly TRBD1 for D (6 bases). The CDR3 loop spans 14 amino acids. In germline, CDR1 is SGHVS, CDR2 FNYEAQ. V was shortened by 3 bases and J by 6 bases, with 15 bases between the two germline ends. CDR3 nucleotide sequence: TGTGCCAGCAGCTTTCCGGACAGTTCGTCCGAGCAGTACTTC. Amino acid sequence: CASSFPDSSSEQYF.

This chain connects TRBV6-5 to TRBJ2-2, with D perhaps matching TRBD1 (7 bases). CDR1 and CDR2 from the germline V gene are MNHEY and SVGAGI. V gave up 4 bases and J gave up 1 base, with 10 bases separating them. The CDR3 totals 15 residues. DNA for the CDR3: TGTGCCAGCAGTTCGCGGGACAGGAACACCGGGGAGCTGTTTTTT. Its translation: CASSSRDRNTGELFF.

This clone turned up a few times. CDR3 DNA: TGTGCCAGCAGGCTACAGGGGGTTAATGAAGCTTTCTTT. Residues: CASRLQGVNEAFF. The genes are TRBV2 and TRBJ1-1; 8 bases agree with TRBD1. This CDR3 has 13 residues. V lost 6 bases and J lost 7; bases outside the gene matches: 7. CDR1 SNHLY and CDR2 FYNNEI come from the germline V gene. Full variable domain (remainder filled in from reference TRBV2 and TRBJ1-1): EPEVTQTPSHQVTQMGQEVILRCVPISNHLYFYWYRQILGQKVEFLVSFYNNEISEKSEIFDDQFSVERPDGSNFTLKIRSTKLEDSAMYFCASRLQGVNEAFFGQGTRLTVV.

The chain couples TRBV2 to TRBJ2-2; tentative D call: TRBD2 (6 bases). This CDR3 has 14 residues. The V end was cut by 7 bases, the J end by 4 bases, with 13 bases between. Germline V gives CDR1 SNHLY, CDR2 FYNNEI. The CDR3 DNA reads TGTGCCAGCATGTTAGCGGTTGGCACCGGGGAGCTGTTTTTT. Translating gives CASMLAVGTGELFF.

This chain connects TRBV6-6 to TRBJ2-7, with D perhaps TRBD1 (6 bases). The CDR3 has 12 amino acids. Trimming removed 5 bases from V and 5 bases from J, with 10 bases in between. Germline V gene sequence: CDR1 MNHNY, CDR2 SVGAGI (reference sequence). The CDR3 DNA sequence: TGTGCCAGCAGTGCCCCAGGGGACGAGCAGTACTTC. Translation: CASSAPGDEQYF.

The chain carries TRBV19 and TRBJ2-5; the match to TRBD1 covers 8 bases. The CDR3 has 15 amino acids. V was clipped by 4 bases and J by 5 bases; unmatched bases: 9. Germline V gene sequence: CDR1 LNHDA, CDR2 SQIVND (reference sequence). This CDR3 is CASSTYRGELETQYF. The CDR3 DNA sequence: TGTGCCAGTAGTACTTACAGGGGGGAACTGGAGACCCAGTACTTC. Based on the CDR3 plus reference TRBV19 and TRBJ2-5, the full variable domain is DGGITQSPKYLFRKEGQNVTLSCEQNLNHDAMYWYRQDPGQGLRLIYYSQIVNDFQKGDIAEGYSVSREKKESFPLTVTSAQKNPTAFYLCASSTYRGELETQYFGPGTRLLVL.

The chain employs TRBV18 and TRBJ2-3, with D possibly TRBD2 on 6 matching bases. CDR3 length equals 15 residues. Trimming took 3 bases from V and 6 from J, leaving 16 bases between them. The germline gives CDR1 KGHSH, CDR2 LQKENI. CDR3 in DNA: TGTGCCAGCTCACCTCGCAAAACCGGAGGGGATACGCAGTATTTT. Translation gives CASSPRKTGGDTQYF.

The chain uses TRBV27 and TRBJ2-7; D unclear. Germline values: CDR1 MNHEY, CDR2 SMNVEV (reference sequence). This CDR3 region has 14 residues. V was cut by 5 bases and J by 1 base, with 12 bases left in between. DNA for the CDR3: TGTGCCAGCAGTCCGGGTTACGGTTCCTACGAGCAGTACTTC. Translating gives CASSPGYGSYEQYF.

The genes are TRBV9 and TRBJ2-2, with TRBD2 identical over 9 bases. The CDR3 covers 16 residues. Germline V gives CDR1 SGDLS, CDR2 YYNGEE. V lost 0 bases and J lost 4; bases outside the gene matches: 4. CDR3 sequence reads: CASSVAAGGFTGELFF. The CDR3 DNA is TGTGCCAGCAGCGTAGCGGCGGGAGGGTTCACCGGGGAGCTGTTTTTT.

The chain employs TRBV2 and TRBJ1-5; D may be TRBD1 (6 bases). Germline V gene lookup returns CDR1 SNHLY and CDR2 FYNNEI. Trimming took 4 bases from V and 1 from J, leaving 11 bases between them. CDR3 length: 15 amino acids. CDR3 DNA sequence: TGTGCCAGCAGTGGGACAGTCGCGAGCAATCAGCCCCAGCATTTT. Its protein is CASSGTVASNQPQHF.

This clone appeared a single time. The J gene is TRBJ2-2, the V gene TRBV7-9; weak D call: TRBD1 (7 bases). This CDR3 is 14 amino acids long. CDR1 is SEHNR, CDR2 FQNEAQ, per germline (reference sequence). The V and J ends lost 4 bases and 6 bases respectively, with 12 bases between them. Here the CDR3 DNA reads TGTGCCAGCAGCTCTACCAGGGGGGCCGGGGAGCTGTTTTTT. Protein: CASSSTRGAGELFF.

The rearrangement joins TRBV6-2 or TRBV6-3 to TRBJ1-5; D is perhaps TRBD1 (5 bases). V was cut by 6 bases and J by 0 bases, with 12 bases left in between. Germline CDR1 MNHEY, CDR2 SVGEGT. The CDR3 is 15 amino acids. CDR3: CASSPMGHSNQPQHF. CDR3 coding DNA: TGTGCCAGCAGCCCTATGGGGCATAGCAATCAGCCCCAGCATTTT.

This chain connects TRBV6-1 to TRBJ2-7; D unclear. Trimming took 3 bases from V and 2 from J, leaving 11 bases between them. The CDR3 is 14 amino acids. The V gene's germline CDR1 is MNHNS and CDR2 SASEGT. The CDR3 protein is CASSEGSWTYEQYF. DNA for the CDR3: TGTGCCAGCAGTGAGGGCAGTTGGACCTACGAGCAGTACTTC.

The chain uses TRBV3-1 (or the pseudogene TRBV3-2) and TRBJ2-7, with 8 bases fitting TRBD2. J gave up 5 bases and V 4 bases, and 7 bases lay outside the gene matches. CDR1 and CDR2 (germline): LGHDT, YNNKEL (reference sequence). CDR3 length: 14 residues. The CDR3 loop reads CASSLSGSGHEQYF. CDR3 nucleotide sequence: TGTGCCAGCAGCCTAAGCGGGAGTGGCCACGAGCAGTACTTC.

The chain recombines TRBV28 with TRBJ1-1, with D maybe TRBD1 (6 bases). There are 14 residues in the CDR3. Germline V CDR1 and CDR2: MDHEN, SYDVKM. The V gene lost 1 base and the J gene lost 11 bases, with 17 bases spanning the gap. The CDR3 DNA sequence: TGTGCCAGCAGTTTATACAGGGCGGAAATCTGGGCTTTCTTT. This gives the protein CASSLYRAEIWAFF.